These 28 T cell receptor beta chains were sequenced from one sample in a study of blood T cells in healthy people across ages. The use of a sample-barcoded 5' primer and a J-beta primer mix characterized a second PCR of roughly 7 to 11 cycles. In TCRdb, the 5' RACE reads were re-called with MiXCR into one record per CDR3 protein. The sample carries about 630,000 distinct CDR3 sequences, roughly 21% recorded once. Sequencing input: blood. The receptor set was obtained from a man between 70 and 80 years old in good health.

This clonotype showed up just once. This chain connects TRBV7-9 to TRBJ1-2; TRBD1 agrees at 9 bases. Germline assignment: CDR1 SEHNR and CDR2 FQNEAQ (reference sequence). V dropped 4 bases and J dropped 6; count of bases not matched to a gene: 3. CDR3 size: 13 residues. The CDR3 region is CASSYRGPNGYTF. The CDR3 DNA is TGTGCCAGCAGCTACAGGGGGCCCAATGGCTACACCTTC.

The chain recombines TRBV3-1 with TRBJ2-5; 8 bases fit TRBD1. The CDR3 runs to 15 residues. V dropped 4 bases and J dropped 5; count of bases not matched to a gene: 9. Per the germline V gene, CDR1 is LGHDT and CDR2 is YNNKEL (reference sequence). The CDR3 DNA sequence: TGTGCCAGCAGCCCCCGGGACAGGAGGCAGGAGACCCAGTACTTC. This sequence encodes CASSPRDRRQETQYF.

The chain couples TRBV7-9 to TRBJ1-2; D is uncertain. Germline V lookup: CDR1 SEHNR, CDR2 FQNEAQ (reference sequence). The CDR3 covers 13 residues. Trimming shortened V by 4 bases and J by 4 bases, and 10 bases separated the two germline ends. For the CDR3, the DNA is TGTGCCAGCAGCTCCGGGGTAGTCTATGGCTACACCTTC. It yields the protein CASSSGVVYGYTF.

Of note for this clonotype: The DNA is omitted, as the CDR3 cannot be located on it reliably, and the CDR3 follows TCRdb's listing. The rearrangement joins TRBV5-1 to TRBJ1-2; TRBD1, the D gene given by the table, was not confirmed from the DNA. 17 amino acids form the CDR3, both terminal residues included. Germline CDR1 SGHRS, CDR2 YFSETQ. This chain's CDR3 is CASSLALFATGINGHTF.

This clonotype showed up just a few times. CDR3: CSARGRAYEQYF. The DNA for the CDR3 is TGCAGTGCTCGCGGGCGAGCCTACGAGCAGTACTTC. The chain employs TRBV20-1 and TRBJ2-7; D might be TRBD2 (5 bases). The CDR3 sequence is 12 residues long. From germline, CDR1 is DFQATT and CDR2 SNEGSKA (reference sequence). Trimming stripped 5 bases from V and 2 bases from J, with 10 bases between.

This clonotype was observed at least ten times. This rearrangement joins TRBV27 to TRBJ2-5, with 10 bases lining up with TRBD1. The CDR3 loop spans 14 amino acids. CDR1 is MNHEY, CDR2 SMNVEV, per germline (reference sequence). Germline trimming cut 7 bases from V and 5 bases from J; bases unmatched to any gene: 7. The CDR3 spells CASNRQGAGETQYF. DNA of the CDR3: TGTGCCAGCAATAGACAGGGGGCTGGCGAGACCCAGTACTTC.

The genes are TRBV28 and TRBJ1-4; perhaps TRBD1 as D (6 bases). V was clipped by 4 bases and J by 3 bases, with 12 bases between them. Per the germline V gene, CDR1 is MDHEN and CDR2 is SYDVKM. The CDR3 runs 15 residues. The CDR3 here is CASSSYRAANEKLFF. CDR3 nucleotide sequence: TGTGCCAGCAGTTCGTACAGGGCGGCTAATGAAAAACTGTTTTTT.

The genes are TRBV30 and TRBJ1-2; tentatively, D is TRBD1 (5 bases). The CDR3 contains 14 residues. Trimming cost V 3 bases and J 4 bases, with 15 bases left between them. CDR1 and CDR2 (germline): GTSNPN, SVGIG (reference sequence). The CDR3 here is CAWSATREIYGYTF. The CDR3, as DNA: TGTGCCTGGAGCGCCACCAGGGAAATCTATGGCTACACCTTC. Variable domain in full (rest from reference TRBV30 and TRBJ1-2): SQTIHQWPATLVQPVGSPLSLECTVEGTSNPNLYWYRQAAGRGLQLLFYSVGIGQISSEVPQNLSASRPQDRQFILSSKKLLLSDSGFYLCAWSATREIYGYTFGSGTRLTVV.

This clonotype was recorded a few times. An end of the junction differs from the germline gene, which may be a read error. The chain has TRBV4-1 and TRBJ1-5; possibly TRBD1 for D (6 bases). The CDR3 has 15 residues. Germline CDR1 MGHRA, CDR2 YSYEKL. In DNA, the CDR3 is TGCGCCAGCAGCCAAGGGGGGGCGGGCAATCAACCCCAGCATTTT. Residues: CASSQGGAGNQPQHF.

J is TRBJ2-5 and V is TRBV12-3 or TRBV12-4, with D possibly matching TRBD2 (5 bases). V lost 1 base and J 8 bases, leaving 17 bases between the germline ends. The CDR3 extends over 15 amino acids. The chain's CDR3 is CASSLEAGRAETQYF. For the CDR3, the DNA is TGTGCCAGCAGTTTAGAGGCCGGGCGGGCCGAAACCCAGTACTTC.

A word on this clonotype: The junction and the germline gene differ at one end; a read error may be behind it. The rearrangement uses TRBV5-1 and TRBJ2-7; 10 nucleotides agree with TRBD1. The CDR3 is 14 residues long. Germline CDR1 and CDR2: SGHRS and YFSETQ. The CDR3 DNA is TGCGTCAGCTCTGAGGGGACAGGGGACCACGAGCAGTACTTC. Its translation is CVSSEGTGDHEQYF.

Written as DNA, the CDR3 is TGTGCCAGCAGTTTTACGGGAAGGGGCACTGAAGCTTTCTTT. Amino acid sequence: CASSFTGRGTEAFF. V usage is TRBV12-3 or TRBV12-4 and J usage is TRBJ1-1; D perhaps matches TRBD1 (5 bases). The CDR3 has 14 amino acids. The V end was cut by 3 bases, the J end by 4 bases, with 12 bases between.

As for this clonotype: Germline and junction disagree at one end, which may indicate a read error. This chain links TRBV11-3 with TRBJ2-3, with a weak D call TRBD2 (5 bases). The CDR3 totals 14 residues. Germline V gene sequence: CDR1 SGHNT, CDR2 YENEEA. Written as DNA, the CDR3 is TGTGCCGGCAGCTTAGGAGACGGGAAAGATACGCAGTATTTT. Translated: CAGSLGDGKDTQYF.

This clonotype has only a few counts. J is TRBJ2-7 and V is TRBV20-1; D is perhaps TRBD1 or TRBD2 (6 bases each). V lost 1 base and J lost 3, with 10 bases in between. CDR1 and CDR2 (germline): DFQATT, SNEGSKA (reference sequence). The CDR3 loop spans 13 amino acids. The CDR3 reads CSARVGGGYEQYF. Here the CDR3 DNA reads TGCAGTGCTAGAGTGGGGGGCGGCTACGAGCAGTACTTC.

The rearrangement uses TRBV18 and TRBJ2-6; 8 bases fit TRBD1. V dropped 2 bases and J dropped 0; count of bases not matched to a gene: 3. CDR3 length: 17 residues. From germline, CDR1 is KGHSH and CDR2 LQKENI. This CDR3 reads CASSPWTGRSGANVLTF. CDR3 nucleotides: TGTGCCAGCTCACCATGGACAGGGCGCTCTGGGGCCAACGTCCTGACTTTC.

The J gene is TRBJ1-4, the V gene TRBV6-5; D call uncertain. The germline V gene encodes CDR1 MNHEY and CDR2 SVGAGI. This CDR3 has 14 residues. V lost 1 base and J lost 0, with 3 bases in between. The CDR3 DNA follows: TGTGCCAGCAGTTACTTTGCAACTAATGAAAAACTGTTTTTT. It yields the protein CASSYFATNEKLFF.

The chain couples TRBV20-1 to TRBJ2-3, with 8 bases lining up with TRBD1. CDR1 is DFQATT, CDR2 SNEGSKA, per germline (reference sequence). This CDR3 region has 12 residues. The V and J ends lost 4 bases and 5 bases, in that order; junction bases with no gene match: 2. CDR3 sequence: CSATGGKDTQYF. CDR3 DNA sequence: TGCAGTGCTACAGGGGGCAAAGATACGCAGTATTTT.

This clonotype was seen only a few times. The rearrangement joins TRBV21-1 to TRBJ2-7. TRBV21-1 counts as a pseudogene. There are 14 residues in the CDR3. The DNA of the CDR3 is TGTGCCAGCAGCAAAGTGGGCTGGAGCTGCGAGCAGTACTTC. It encodes CASSKVGWSCEQYF.

This clonotype was seen a handful of times. The chain couples TRBV29-1 to TRBJ1-5; 7 nucleotides line up with TRBD1. The CDR3 is made up of 14 amino acids. After removal of 5 bases from V and 0 bases from J, the junction contained 4 bases not matched to a gene. CDR1 and CDR2 (germline): SQVTM, ANQGSEA. The CDR3 DNA reads TGCAGCGTTAGGGGACAGAATAGCAATCAGCCCCAGCATTTT. Protein sequence: CSVRGQNSNQPQHF.

The chain is built from TRBV6-5 and TRBJ1-1; no definite D call. Trimming cost V 6 bases and J 3 bases, with 11 bases left between them. The CDR3 has 13 residues. Germline V gene lookup returns CDR1 MNHEY and CDR2 SVGAGI. In DNA form, the CDR3 reads TGTGCCAGCAGGATCTCCACAGACACTGAAGCTTTCTTT. Translation gives CASRISTDTEAFF.

This chain joins TRBV4-1 and TRBJ1-5, with unresolved D. Germline CDR1 and CDR2: MGHRA and YSYEKL. The V gene lost 4 bases and the J gene lost 6 bases, with 13 bases spanning the gap. This CDR3 region has 14 residues. Here the CDR3 DNA reads TGCGCCAGCAGCCCCGGAGGTGTTGGTCAGCCCCAGCATTTT. Amino acids: CASSPGGVGQPQHF.

This chain connects TRBV11-2 to TRBJ2-7, with 13 bases identical to TRBD2. The CDR3 runs to 15 residues. Germline CDR1 SGHAT, CDR2 FQNNGV. V gave up 4 bases and J gave up 7 bases; unmatched junction bases: 7. The CDR3 loop reads CASSYGTSGIWEQYF. The CDR3, as DNA: TGTGCCAGCAGCTACGGGACTAGCGGGATCTGGGAGCAGTACTTC. Full variable domain (rest looked up from reference TRBV11-2 and TRBJ2-7): EAGVAQSPRYKIIEKRQSVAFWCNPISGHATLYWYQQILGQGPKLLIQFQNNGVVDDSQLPKDRFSAERLKGVDSTLKIQPAKLEDSAVYLCASSYGTSGIWEQYFGPGTRLTVT.

This rearrangement joins TRBV12-3 or TRBV12-4 to TRBJ2-7, with D perhaps TRBD2 (5 bases). The CDR3 loop spans 12 amino acids. V was shortened by 6 bases and J by 7 bases, with 13 bases between the two germline ends. CDR3 region: CASSQRSGEQYF. In DNA form, the CDR3 reads TGTGCCAGCAGCCAAAGGTCGGGGGAGCAGTACTTC.

This clonotype has just a few counts. This chain connects TRBV2 to TRBJ2-3, with TRBD2 identical over 15 bases. The germline V gene has CDR1 SNHLY and CDR2 FYNNEI. This CDR3 spans 16 amino acids. The V and J ends lost 4 bases and 9 bases, in that order; junction bases with no gene match: 8. CDR3 amino acids: CASSVQGLAGGPTQYF. The CDR3 bases are TGTGCCAGCAGTGTCCAGGGACTAGCGGGAGGCCCGACGCAGTATTTT.

The genes are TRBV28 and TRBJ1-4; the D gene is possibly TRBD1 (5 bases). Germline CDR1 MDHEN, CDR2 SYDVKM. The CDR3 has 14 amino acids. Trimming took 5 bases from V and 8 from J, leaving 15 bases between them. CDR3 DNA sequence: TGTGCCAGCAGTACGGGAAACCGGGGGGAAAAACTGTTTTTT. Its translation: CASSTGNRGEKLFF.

J is TRBJ2-3 and V is TRBV15, with 11 bases aligning to TRBD2. The J segment lost 6 bases and the V segment lost 1 base, leaving 3 bases of the junction unmatched. This CDR3 comprises 15 residues. Germline V gene lookup returns CDR1 LNHNV and CDR2 YYDKDF (reference sequence). CDR3 amino acids: CATSRGPSGRDTQYF. As DNA, the CDR3 is TGTGCCACCAGCAGAGGGCCTAGCGGGAGGGATACGCAGTATTTT.

This chain joins TRBV4-3 and TRBJ2-5; TRBD2 matches at 10 bases. The end of the DNA is better explained by TRBJ2-7, so the J call may be wrong. Germline V gene sequence: CDR1 LGHNA, CDR2 YSLEER. CDR3 length equals 16 residues. As DNA, the CDR3 is TGCGCCAGCAGCCAAGATCCCCTAGCGGGAGTATACGAGCAGTACTTC. This translates into CASSQDPLAGVYEQYF.

This clonotype was counted at least ten times. The chain links TRBV4-3 to TRBJ2-3; possibly TRBD1 for D (6 bases). The CDR3 has 15 amino acids. Germline V CDR1 and CDR2: LGHNA, YSLEER. Trimming took off 3 bases at V and 6 bases at J, with 16 bases between the two ends. CDR3 amino acids: CASSQLNRASDTQYF. DNA of the CDR3: TGCGCCAGCAGCCAGTTAAACAGGGCCTCGGATACGCAGTATTTT.